Described below is a single T cell receptor beta chain sequence and its context. Its antigen remains unidentified. These data belong to a study of STAT5B mutations in CD4+ large granular lymphocyte leukemia. This was a survey-level run. The protocol was immunoSEQ multiplex PCR, while the TCRdb copy is restricted to in-frame clones and leaves out a portion. The data contain approximately 27,000 clones, approximately 81% of them singletons. Whole-study results and caveats: CD4-sorted patient repertoires seemed more clonal than healthy CD4+ repertoires.

Germline loops: CDR1 MGHDK, CDR2 SYGVNS. Trimming at V came to 6 bases and at J to 5 bases, leaving 8 bases not matched to a gene. The CDR3 loop spans 15 amino acids. The sequenced sample consisted of CD4+ T cells from blood buffy coats. This clonotype was obtained from a human donor in good health. The V gene is TRBV25-1, the J gene TRBJ2-2; 8 bases match TRBD2. The DNA for the CDR3 is TGTGCCAGCAGCCCTGGACTAGCTCAAACCGGGGAGCTGTTTTTT. The encoded protein is CASSPGLAQTGELFF.